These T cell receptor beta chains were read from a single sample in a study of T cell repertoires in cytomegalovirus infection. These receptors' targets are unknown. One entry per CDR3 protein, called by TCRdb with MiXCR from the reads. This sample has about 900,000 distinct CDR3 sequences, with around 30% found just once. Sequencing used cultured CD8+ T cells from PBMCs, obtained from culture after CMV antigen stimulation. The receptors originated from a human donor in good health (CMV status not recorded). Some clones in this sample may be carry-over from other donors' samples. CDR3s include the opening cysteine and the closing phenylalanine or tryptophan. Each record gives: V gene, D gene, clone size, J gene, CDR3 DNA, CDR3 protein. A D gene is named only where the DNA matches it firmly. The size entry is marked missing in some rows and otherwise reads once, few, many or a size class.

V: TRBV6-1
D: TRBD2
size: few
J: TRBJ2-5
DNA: TGTGCCAGCAGTGTTCTGGGACTAGCGGGAGAGACCCAGTACTTC
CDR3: CASSVLGLAGETQYF

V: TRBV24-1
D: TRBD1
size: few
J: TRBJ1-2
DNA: TGTGCCACCAGTGACTCAGGGGGCGATGGCTACACCTTC
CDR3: CATSDSGGDGYTF

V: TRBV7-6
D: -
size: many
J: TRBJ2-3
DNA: TGTGCCAGCAGTGGACAGAACACAGATACGCAGTATTTT
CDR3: CASSGQNTDTQYF

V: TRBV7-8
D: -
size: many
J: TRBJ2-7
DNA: TGTGCCAGCAGTCACCGGGCCCAGTACGAGCAGTACTTC
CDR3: CASSHRAQYEQYF

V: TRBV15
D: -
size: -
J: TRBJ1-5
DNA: TGTGCCACCAGCACCCGAGAAGGGTTACCTCAGCCCCAGCATTTT
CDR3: CATSTREGLPQPQHF

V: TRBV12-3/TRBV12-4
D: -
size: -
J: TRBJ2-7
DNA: TGTGCCAGCAGTTCTTTCAGGGACTACGAGCAGTACTTC
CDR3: CASSSFRDYEQYF

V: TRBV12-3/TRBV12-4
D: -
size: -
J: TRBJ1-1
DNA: TGTGCCAGCAGTCAACGGGATTTCCAAAGAACTGAAGCTTTCTTT
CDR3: CASSQRDFQRTEAFF

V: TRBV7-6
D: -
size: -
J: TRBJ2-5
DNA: TGTGCCAGCAGCTTAGGGGCCATTTGGACCCAGTACTTC
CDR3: CASSLGAIWTQYF

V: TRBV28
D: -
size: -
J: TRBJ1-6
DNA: TGTGCCAGCATAGGGGATTCCTATAATTCACCCCTCCACTTT
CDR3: CASIGDSYNSPLHF

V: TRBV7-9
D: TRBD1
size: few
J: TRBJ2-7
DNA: TGTGCCAGCAGCTTAGTGTCAGGGGGCATCTACGAGCAGTACTTC
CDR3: CASSLVSGGIYEQYF

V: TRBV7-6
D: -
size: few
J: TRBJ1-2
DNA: TGTGCCAGCAGCATGGGGGGGAGTGACTATGGCTACACCTTC
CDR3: CASSMGGSDYGYTF

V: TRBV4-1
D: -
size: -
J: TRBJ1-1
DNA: TGCGCCAGCAGCCAAGATCTTGGCAGGGCAAACACTGAAGCTTTCTTT
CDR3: CASSQDLGRANTEAFF

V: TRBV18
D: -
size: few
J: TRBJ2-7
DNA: TGTGCCAGCTCACCTGCTCCCCCGCAGGGGTATGTTTACGAGCAGTACTTC
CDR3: CASSPAPPQGYVYEQYF

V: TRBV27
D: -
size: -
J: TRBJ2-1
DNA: TGTGCCTGCAGTTTTTCACGGAATGAGCAGTTCTTC
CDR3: CACSFSRNEQFF

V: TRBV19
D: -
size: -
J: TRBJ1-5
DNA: TGTGCCAGTAGATTCTCAGGGAGCGGTCAGCCCCAGCATTTT
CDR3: CASRFSGSGQPQHF

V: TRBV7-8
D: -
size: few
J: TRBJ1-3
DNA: TGTGCCAGCAGCTCAGCAGGGACTTCCCGGTTTGCTGGAAACACCATATATTTT
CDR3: CASSSAGTSRFAGNTIYF

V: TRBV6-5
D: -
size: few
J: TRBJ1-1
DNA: TGTGCCAGCAGCCCGGGGCTCTCGGGGACTGAAGCTTTCTTT
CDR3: CASSPGLSGTEAFF

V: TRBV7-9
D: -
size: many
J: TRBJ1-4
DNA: TGTGCCAGCAGCCAAGGAGGCGGCGGAGAAAAACTGTTTTTT
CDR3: CASSQGGGGEKLFF

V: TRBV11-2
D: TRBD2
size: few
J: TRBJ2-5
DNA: TGTGCCAGCAGCCAAACTAGCGGAGAGACCCAGTACTTC
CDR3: CASSQTSGETQYF

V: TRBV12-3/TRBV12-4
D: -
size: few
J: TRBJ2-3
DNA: TGTGCCAGCAAACGGGGCATAGCAGATACGCAGTATTTT
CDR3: CASKRGIADTQYF

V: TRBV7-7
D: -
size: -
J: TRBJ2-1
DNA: TGTGCTAGCAGCGCGGGACCGATCAATGAGCAGTTCTTC
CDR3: CASSAGPINEQFF

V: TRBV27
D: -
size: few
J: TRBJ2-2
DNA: TGTGCCAGCAAGCAGGGTGGCGGCACCGGGGAGCTGTTTTTT
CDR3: CASKQGGGTGELFF

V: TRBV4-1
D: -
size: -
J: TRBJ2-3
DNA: TGCGCCAGCAGCCGGAATAGCCTCCTTACAGATACGCAGTATTTT
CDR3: CASSRNSLLTDTQYF

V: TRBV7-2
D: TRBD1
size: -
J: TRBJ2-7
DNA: TGTGCCAGCAGCTTAGAAGCCGGGACAGGCTACGAGCAGTACTTC
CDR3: CASSLEAGTGYEQYF

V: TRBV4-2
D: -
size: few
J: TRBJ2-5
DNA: TGTGCCAGCAGCCAAGATCCTAGCCGGGAGACCCAGTACTTC
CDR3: CASSQDPSRETQYF

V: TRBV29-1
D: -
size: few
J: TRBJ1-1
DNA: TGCAGCGTCGCGACGGGCCGTGGGGCTTTCTTT
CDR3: CSVATGRGAFF

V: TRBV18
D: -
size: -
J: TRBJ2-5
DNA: TGTGCCAACTCACCACAGGGATTCCAAGAGACCCAGTACTTC
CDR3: CANSPQGFQETQYF

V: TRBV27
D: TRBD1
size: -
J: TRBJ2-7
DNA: TGTGCCAGCAGCGAAGGGGATCGACAGGGAGCCTACGAGCAGTACTTC
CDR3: CASSEGDRQGAYEQYF

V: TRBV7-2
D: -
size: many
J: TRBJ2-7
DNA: TGTGCCAGCAGCTTAGCGCCGTACGAGCAGTACTTC
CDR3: CASSLAPYEQYF

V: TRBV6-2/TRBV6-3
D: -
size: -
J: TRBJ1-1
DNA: TGTGCCAGCAGTTACTCGAGCAGGTACACTGAAGCTTTCTTT
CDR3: CASSYSSRYTEAFF

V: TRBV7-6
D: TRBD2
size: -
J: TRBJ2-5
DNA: TGTGCCAGCAGCTTACTAGCGGGGAGGGTCCAAGAGACCCAGTACTTC
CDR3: CASSLLAGRVQETQYF

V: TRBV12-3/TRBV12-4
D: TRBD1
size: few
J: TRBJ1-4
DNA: TGTGCCAGCAACCCGGGAGGGGGCGTTGAAAAACTGTTTTTT
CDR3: CASNPGGGVEKLFF

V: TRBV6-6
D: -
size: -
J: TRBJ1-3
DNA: TGTGCCAGCAGTTTCACCCCTTGGACTGATCAAGGAAACACCATATATTTT
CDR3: CASSFTPWTDQGNTIYF

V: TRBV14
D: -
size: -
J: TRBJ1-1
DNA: TGTGCCAGCAGCCAAGCCAGGGGTCTGAACACTGAAGCTTTCTTT
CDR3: CASSQARGLNTEAFF

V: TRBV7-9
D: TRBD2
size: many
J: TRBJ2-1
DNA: TGTGCCAGCAGCTGGGGACTAGCGGGGGGGCCAAATGAGCAGTTCTTC
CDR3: CASSWGLAGGPNEQFF

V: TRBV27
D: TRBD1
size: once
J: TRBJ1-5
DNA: TGTGCCGCAGGGGGTAGCAATCAGCCCCAGCATTTT
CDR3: CAAGGSNQPQHF

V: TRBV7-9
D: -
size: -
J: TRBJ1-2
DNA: TGTGCCAGCAGTCTTCCGGGACGGCCTTTTGATGGCTACACCTTC
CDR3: CASSLPGRPFDGYTF

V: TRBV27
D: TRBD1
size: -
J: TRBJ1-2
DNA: TGTGCCAGCAGTGGGGGACAGGGGGCCGGATACACCTTC
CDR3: CASSGGQGAGYTF

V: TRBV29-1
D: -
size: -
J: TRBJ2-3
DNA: TGCAGCGTGTTTAGCACAGATACGCAGTATTTT
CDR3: CSVFSTDTQYF

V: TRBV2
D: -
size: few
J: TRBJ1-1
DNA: TGTGCCAGCAGAGGAGGGAGGGCTTTCTTT
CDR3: CASRGGRAFF